These T cell receptor beta chains were read from a single sample in a study of blood T cell repertoires in COVID-19. Clones were read by immunoSEQ multiplex PCR, and TCRdb kept only the in-frame ones, dropping some. The table shows under 200,000 clones, with around 81% occurring only once. The sequenced material came from peripheral blood. These receptors all stem from a man between 65 and 85 years old with active or convalescent COVID-19. CDR3s include the opening cysteine and the closing phenylalanine or tryptophan. Each record gives: clone size, J gene, V gene, D gene, CDR3 protein, CDR3 DNA. A D gene is named only where the DNA matches it firmly. Part of the rows lack a size; the others show once, few, many or a class for expanded clones.

- | TRBJ1-3 | TRBV19 | - | CASSRPGVENTIYF | TGTGCCAGTAGTCGGCCAGGGGTGGAAAACACCATATATTTT
- | TRBJ2-2 | TRBV5-1 | TRBD1 | CASSLGQGSTGELFF | TGCGCCAGCAGCCTAGGACAGGGGAGTACCGGGGAGCTGTTTTTT
- | TRBJ1-2 | TRBV7-9 | TRBD1 | CASSQGQGFGYTF | TGTGCCAGCAGCCAGGGACAGGGTTTTGGCTACACCTTC
- | TRBJ1-2 | TRBV6-2/TRBV6-3 | - | CASSPLGEGRNGYTF | TGTGCCAGCAGCCCCCTCGGGGAGGGCAGAAATGGCTACACCTTC
- | TRBJ2-3 | TRBV4-3 | TRBD1 | CASSQFGVGTVSTDTQYF | TGCGCCAGCAGCCAATTCGGAGTGGGGACAGTTAGCACAGATACGCAGTATTTT
- | TRBJ1-5 | TRBV30 | TRBD1 | CAWSVSDRVNQPQHF | TGTGCCTGGAGTGTCTCGGACAGGGTAAACCAGCCCCAGCATTTT
- | TRBJ2-5 | TRBV9 | - | CASSVVEGTQYF | TGTGCCAGCAGCGTAGTTGAGGGGACCCAGTACTTC
- | TRBJ1-2 | TRBV6-5 | - | CASSSTGLPSPYGYTF | TGTGCCAGCAGTTCTACAGGGCTCCCTTCCCCCTATGGCTACACCTTC
- | TRBJ1-2 | TRBV25-1 | TRBD1 | CASSERDREAGYTF | TGTGCCAGCAGTGAACGAGACAGGGAGGCTGGCTACACCTTC
- | TRBJ2-7 | TRBV5-8 | TRBD1 | CASSLVAGGRRKQYF | TGTGCCAGCAGCTTGGTGGCAGGGGGCAGGAGAAAGCAGTACTTC
- | TRBJ2-2 | TRBV5-4 | - | CASRTDSRNTGELFF | TGTGCCAGCAGAACGGACAGCCGCAACACCGGGGAGCTGTTTTTT
- | TRBJ2-3 | TRBV11-2 | - | CASSLGGGTDTQYF | TGTGCCAGCAGCTTAGGGGGAGGAACAGATACGCAGTATTTT
once | TRBJ2-5 | TRBV9 | - | CASSAAGETQYF | TGTGCCAGCAGCGCGGCAGGAGAGACCCAGTACTTC
- | TRBJ2-3 | TRBV9 | TRBD2 | CASSNSGVSTDTQYF | TGTGCCAGCAGCAATAGCGGGGTCAGCACAGATACGCAGTATTTT
- | TRBJ2-7 | TRBV28 | TRBD1 | CASSWTGTGGYEQYF | TGTGCCAGCAGTTGGACCGGGACAGGGGGCTACGAGCAGTACTTC
few | TRBJ2-7 | TRBV7-9 | TRBD1 | CASSPPTGSYEQYF | TGTGCCAGCAGCCCCCCGACAGGGTCCTACGAGCAGTACTTC
- | TRBJ1-2 | TRBV6-1 | - | CASSEALRGNNYGYTF | TGTGCCAGCAGTGAAGCGCTTCGAGGGAATAACTATGGCTACACCTTC
- | TRBJ1-3 | TRBV6-4 | TRBD1 | CASSDPRQGPPLSSGNTIYF | TGTGCCAGCAGTGACCCCAGACAGGGGCCTCCTCTTAGCTCTGGAAACACCATATATTTT
- | TRBJ1-2 | TRBV5-4 | - | CASSSYTEAGYTF | TGTGCCAGCAGCTCCTATACTGAGGCTGGCTACACCTTC
- | TRBJ1-5 | TRBV19 | - | CASSIPGETNQPQHF | TGTGCCAGTAGTATTCCCGGGGAGACTAATCAGCCCCAGCATTTT
- | TRBJ2-7 | TRBV11-2 | - | CASSLRAGESYEQYF | TGTGCCAGCAGCTTACGGGCAGGGGAATCCTACGAGCAGTACTTC
- | TRBJ1-2 | TRBV7-2 | - | CASSLGSGEGSYGYTF | TGTGCCAGCAGCTTAGGGTCTGGGGAGGGAAGCTATGGCTACACCTTC
- | TRBJ1-1 | TRBV6-5 | - | CASSYRGGRGNTEAFF | TGTGCCAGCAGTTACAGGGGGGGCAGGGGGAACACTGAAGCTTTCTTT
- | TRBJ2-5 | TRBV7-7 | TRBD2 | CASSRSGGETQYF | TGTGCCAGCAGCCGAAGCGGGGGTGAGACCCAGTACTTC
- | TRBJ2-7 | TRBV4-3 | TRBD2 | CASSQGLAGIYEQYF | TGCGCCAGCAGCCAAGGACTAGCGGGAATCTACGAGCAGTACTTC
- | TRBJ2-5 | TRBV12-3/TRBV12-4 | - | CASTRGAQETQYF | TGTGCCAGCACACGGGGGGCCCAAGAGACCCAGTACTTC
few | TRBJ2-7 | TRBV7-9 | - | CASSQGPGEQYF | TGTGCCAGCAGCCAGGGCCCCGGGGAGCAGTACTTC